The subject of this entry is one T cell receptor (beta chain). This clonotype has just a few counts. Its antigen is still unknown. Base qualities are not provided; no much larger clone lies one nucleotide away. This entry is derived from a study of T cells in Graves' hyperthyroidism and ophthalmopathy (dated by TCRdb to between 2018 and 2021). Turning to the overall study: Peripheral blood was collected at initial diagnosis, before any treatment. To identify distinguishing TCR V-J signatures, a discovery cohort of around 98 patients was used, comprising 43 with Graves' ophthalmopathy and roughly 60 with stable Graves' hyperthyroidism. Prospective prediction of ophthalmopathy was tested in an independent validation cohort of fewer than 20 hyperthyroidism patients and 17 patients who later progressed to ophthalmopathy. The roughly 100 discovery patients were randomly split 7:3 into training and test sets. In more than five Graves' hyperthyroidism patients, the study also compared T-cell repertoires from thyroid tissue with T-cell repertoires from blood. Once sampling was done, hyperthyroidism patients were given methimazole at a starting dose of 30 mg daily, whereas ophthalmopathy patients were given high-dose intravenous methylprednisolone. The paper reports TCR Vbeta CDR3 sequencing of roughly 140 peripheral blood samples: some 41 ophthalmopathy, over 70 hyperthyroidism and approximately 17 progressor patients. Overall study outcomes, separate from this receptor: In validation, progression to ophthalmopathy was predicted by the model with 70% to 71% sensitivity and about 72% specificity, a median of 6.5 months before onset. Most expanded thyroid clonotypes (frequency above 0.001) were also detected in blood, a finding suggesting that blood repertoires may reflect thyroid immune responses. No statistical method was used to set the sample size in advance, and investigators knew the group allocation. In cross-validation, a model built on a 13 V-J signature told ophthalmopathy apart from stable hyperthyroidism with 85% to 90% sensitivity and roughly 81% specificity, and in testing the same model reached 80%/75%.

Graves' hyperthyroidism was defined as stable when no progression to ophthalmopathy occurred over 18 months of follow-up. Hyperthyroidism patients were newly diagnosed, with disease duration under 2 months, and aged 18 to 65 years. The study excluded patients with uncontrolled infections, other autoimmune diseases, pregnancy or lactation. Diagnoses were based on clinical symptoms, serum thyroxine and TRAb, thyroid ultrasound and orbital computed tomography. PBMCs were isolated from 10 ml of fresh peripheral blood by Ficoll-Paque density gradient centrifugation. Trizol reagent was used to extract total RNA, and RNA quality was then checked on an Agilent 2100 Bioanalyzer. The TCR beta CDR3 regions were amplified from RNA transcripts. The first round of RT-PCR for the TCR CDR3 was performed with the HTBI primer set and the Qiagen OneStep RT-PCR kit. A second multiplex PCR round built the libraries, followed by size selection and purification. Paired-end sequencing of the libraries was performed with 100 bp reads on an Illumina HiSeq2000. The study's processing was this. Raw data were processed with SOAPnuke, discarding reads with adapters, uncalled bases, mean Phred below 15, or no exact constant-primer or identifier match. COPE v1.2.5 was used to merge the high-quality paired reads, and each unique nucleotide sequence was defined as a clonotype. Clonotypes were aligned to IMGT TRBV, TRBD and TRBJ reference segments using MiTCR v1.1. The analysis included only V-J combinations with a frequency above 0.0001, which together covered around 99% of the repertoires. A TCS score was defined as the ratio of F50 (clonal expansion) to E x V (chaos), with BLOSUM62-based TCRdist applied between CDR3 peptides within each V-J. Welch's t-statistics and random forest reduced approximately 520 V-J features to 13, which were used in a naive Bayes classifier (R e1071). TCRdb's own reprocessing of the public reads used fastp at Q25 and MiXCR and kept productive beta chains. Under each unique CDR3 protein, matching rows form one entry showing the most common genes and DNA. The V and J calls reflect TCRdb's pipeline rather than the authors' work. The sample table contains hundreds of thousands of distinct CDR3 sequences; only one count was recorded for about a sixth of them. The top ten constitute around 18% of the sample.

Trimming accounts for 5 bases at V and 6 bases at J, while the number of junction bases matched to no gene is 4. CDR1 MNHNS and CDR2 SASEGT are derived from the germline V gene. The cysteine opens and the phenylalanine closes a CDR3 of 13 amino acids. Here the CDR3 DNA is all that survives: 39 bases in frame from base 1. The material sequenced was blood. The chain joins TRBV6-1 to TRBJ2-7, with 10 middle bases fitting TRBD1. This TCR came from a woman between 18 and 29 years old with Graves' hyperthyroidism. The nucleotides are TGTGCCAGCAGTCTCCGGGACAGGGGCGAGCAGTACTTC. Its amino acids are CASSLRDRGEQYF.